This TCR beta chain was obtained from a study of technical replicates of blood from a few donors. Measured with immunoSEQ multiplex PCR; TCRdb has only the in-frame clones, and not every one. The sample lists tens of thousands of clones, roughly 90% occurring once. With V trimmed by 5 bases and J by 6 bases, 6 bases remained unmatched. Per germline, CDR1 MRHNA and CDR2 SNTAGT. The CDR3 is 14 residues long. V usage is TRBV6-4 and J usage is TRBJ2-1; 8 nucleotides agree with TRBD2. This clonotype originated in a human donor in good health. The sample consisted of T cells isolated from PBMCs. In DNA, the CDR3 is TGTGCCAGCAGTAACCTAGCGGGCGGCAATGAGCAGTTCTTC. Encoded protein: CASSNLAGGNEQFF.